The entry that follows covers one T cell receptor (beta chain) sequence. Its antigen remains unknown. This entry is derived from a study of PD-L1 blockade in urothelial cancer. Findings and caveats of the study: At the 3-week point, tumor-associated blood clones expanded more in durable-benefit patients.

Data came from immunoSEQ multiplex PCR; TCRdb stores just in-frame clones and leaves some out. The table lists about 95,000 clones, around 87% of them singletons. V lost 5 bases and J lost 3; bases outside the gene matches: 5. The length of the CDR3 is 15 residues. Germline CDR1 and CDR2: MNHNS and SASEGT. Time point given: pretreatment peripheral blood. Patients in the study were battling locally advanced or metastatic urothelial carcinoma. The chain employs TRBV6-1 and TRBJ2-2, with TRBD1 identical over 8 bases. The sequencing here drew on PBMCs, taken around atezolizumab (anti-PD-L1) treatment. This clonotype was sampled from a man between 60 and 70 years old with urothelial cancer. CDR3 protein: CASSSRQGYTGELFF. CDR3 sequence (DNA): TGTGCCAGCAGTAGCCGACAGGGGTACACCGGGGAGCTGTTTTTT.